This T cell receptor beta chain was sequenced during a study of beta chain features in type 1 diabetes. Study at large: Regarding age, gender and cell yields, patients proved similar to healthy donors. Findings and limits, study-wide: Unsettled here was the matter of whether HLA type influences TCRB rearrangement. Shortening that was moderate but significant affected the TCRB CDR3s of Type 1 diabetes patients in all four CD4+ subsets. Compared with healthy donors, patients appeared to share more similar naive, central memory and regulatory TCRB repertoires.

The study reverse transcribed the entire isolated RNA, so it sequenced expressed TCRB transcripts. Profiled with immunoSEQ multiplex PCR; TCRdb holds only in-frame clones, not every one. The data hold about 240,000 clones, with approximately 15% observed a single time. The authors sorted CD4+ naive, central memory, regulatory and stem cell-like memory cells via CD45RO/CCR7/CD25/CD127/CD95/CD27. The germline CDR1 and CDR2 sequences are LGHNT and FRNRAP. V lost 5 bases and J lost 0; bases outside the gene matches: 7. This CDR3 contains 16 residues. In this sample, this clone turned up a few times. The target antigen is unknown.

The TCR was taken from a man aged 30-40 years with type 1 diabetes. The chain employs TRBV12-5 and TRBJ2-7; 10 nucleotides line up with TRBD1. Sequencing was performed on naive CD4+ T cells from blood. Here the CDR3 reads CASGPGTGVTSYEQYF. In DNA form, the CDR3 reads TGTGCTAGTGGTCCCGGGACAGGGGTGACCTCCTACGAGCAGTACTTC. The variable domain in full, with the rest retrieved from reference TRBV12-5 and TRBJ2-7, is DARVTQTPRHKVTEMGQEVTMRCQPILGHNTVFWYRQTMMQGLELLAYFRNRAPLDDSGMPKDRFSAEMPDATLATLKIQPSEPRDSAVYFCASGPGTGVTSYEQYFGPGTRLTVT.